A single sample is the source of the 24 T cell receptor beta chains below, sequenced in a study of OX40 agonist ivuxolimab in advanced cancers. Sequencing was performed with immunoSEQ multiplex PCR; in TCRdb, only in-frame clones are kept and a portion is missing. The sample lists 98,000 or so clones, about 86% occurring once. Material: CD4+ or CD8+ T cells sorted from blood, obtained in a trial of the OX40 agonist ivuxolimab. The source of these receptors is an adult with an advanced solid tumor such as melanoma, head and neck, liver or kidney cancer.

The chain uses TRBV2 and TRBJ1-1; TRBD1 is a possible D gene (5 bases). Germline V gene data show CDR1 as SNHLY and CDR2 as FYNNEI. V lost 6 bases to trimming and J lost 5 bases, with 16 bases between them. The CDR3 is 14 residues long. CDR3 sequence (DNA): TGTGCCAGCAGGGGGGGAAGAACGGGAACTGAAGCTTTCTTT. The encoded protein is CASRGGRTGTEAFF.

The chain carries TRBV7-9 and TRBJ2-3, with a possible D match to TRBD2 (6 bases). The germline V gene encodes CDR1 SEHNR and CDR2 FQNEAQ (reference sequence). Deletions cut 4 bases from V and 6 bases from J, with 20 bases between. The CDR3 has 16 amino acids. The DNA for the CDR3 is TGTGCCAGCAGCTCTCCCCGGCAGGAACGGGGGGATACGCAGTATTTT. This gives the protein CASSSPRQERGDTQYF.

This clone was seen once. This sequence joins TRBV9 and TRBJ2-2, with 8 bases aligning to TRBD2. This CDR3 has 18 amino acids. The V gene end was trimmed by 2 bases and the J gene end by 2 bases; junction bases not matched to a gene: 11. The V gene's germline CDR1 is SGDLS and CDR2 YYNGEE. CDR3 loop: CASSVLSGGLSNTGELFF. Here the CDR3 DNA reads TGTGCCAGCAGCGTCTTGTCGGGGGGGCTTTCAAACACCGGGGAGCTGTTTTTT.

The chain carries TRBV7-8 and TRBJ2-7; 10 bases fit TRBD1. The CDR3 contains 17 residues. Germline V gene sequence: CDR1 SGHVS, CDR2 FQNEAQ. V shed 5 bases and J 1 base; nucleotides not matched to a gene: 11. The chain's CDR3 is CASSRKRGTGDSYEQYF. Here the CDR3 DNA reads TGTGCCAGCAGCCGGAAGAGGGGGACAGGGGATTCCTACGAGCAGTACTTC.

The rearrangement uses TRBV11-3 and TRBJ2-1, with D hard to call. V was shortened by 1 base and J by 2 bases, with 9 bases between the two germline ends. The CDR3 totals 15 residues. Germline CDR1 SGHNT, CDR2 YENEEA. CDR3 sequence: CASSLVLGTYNEQFF. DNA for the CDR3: TGTGCCAGCAGCTTAGTGTTGGGTACCTACAATGAGCAGTTCTTC. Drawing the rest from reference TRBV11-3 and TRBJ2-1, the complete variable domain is EAGVVQSPRYKIIEKKQPVAFWCNPISGHNTLYWYLQNLGQGPELLIRYENEEAVDDSQLPKDRFSAERLKGVDSTLKIQPAELGDSAVYLCASSLVLGTYNEQFFGPGTRLTVL.

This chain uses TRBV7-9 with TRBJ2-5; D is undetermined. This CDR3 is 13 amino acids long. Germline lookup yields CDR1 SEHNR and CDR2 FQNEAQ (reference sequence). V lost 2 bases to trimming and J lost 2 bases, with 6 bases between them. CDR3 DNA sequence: TGTGCCAGCAGCTTACACCCGCAAGAGACCCAGTACTTC. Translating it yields CASSLHPQETQYF.

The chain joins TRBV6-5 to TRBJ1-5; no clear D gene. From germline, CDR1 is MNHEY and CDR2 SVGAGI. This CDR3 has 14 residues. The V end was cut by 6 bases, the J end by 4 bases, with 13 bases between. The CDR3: CASRLGSVNQPQHF. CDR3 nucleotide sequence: TGTGCCAGCAGACTTGGTTCTGTAAATCAGCCCCAGCATTTT.

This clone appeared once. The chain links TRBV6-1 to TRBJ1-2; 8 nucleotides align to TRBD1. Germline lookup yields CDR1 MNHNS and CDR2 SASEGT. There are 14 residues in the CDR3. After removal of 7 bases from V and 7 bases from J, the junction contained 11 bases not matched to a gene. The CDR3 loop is CASTPRGRTPGYTF. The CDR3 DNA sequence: TGTGCCAGCACTCCCAGGGGGCGCACGCCTGGCTACACCTTC.

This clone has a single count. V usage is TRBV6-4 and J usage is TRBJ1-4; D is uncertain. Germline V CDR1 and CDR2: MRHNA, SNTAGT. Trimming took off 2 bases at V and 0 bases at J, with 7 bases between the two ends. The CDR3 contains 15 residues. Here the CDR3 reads CASSDEGSTNEKLFF. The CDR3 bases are TGTGCCAGCAGTGACGAGGGCTCAACTAATGAAAAACTGTTTTTT.

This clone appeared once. The CDR3 nucleotides are TGTGCCAGTAGTATTGATCGGGACAGCGGCAGCAATCAGCCCCAGCATTTT. This translates into CASSIDRDSGSNQPQHF. The chain employs TRBV19 and TRBJ1-5, with TRBD1 matching over 7 bases. The CDR3 contains 17 residues. V shed 3 bases and J 1 base; nucleotides not matched to a gene: 9. Germline V gene sequence: CDR1 LNHDA, CDR2 SQIVND (reference sequence).

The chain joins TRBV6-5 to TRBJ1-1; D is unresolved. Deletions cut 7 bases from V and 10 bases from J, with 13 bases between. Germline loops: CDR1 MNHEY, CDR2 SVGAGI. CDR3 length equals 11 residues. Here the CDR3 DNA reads TGTGCCAGCACGGACGGTAGAACAGCTTTCTTT. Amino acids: CASTDGRTAFF.

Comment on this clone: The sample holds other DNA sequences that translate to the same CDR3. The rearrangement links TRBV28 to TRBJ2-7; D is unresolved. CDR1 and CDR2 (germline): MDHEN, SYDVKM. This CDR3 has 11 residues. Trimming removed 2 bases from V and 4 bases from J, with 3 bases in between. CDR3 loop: CASSLRYEQYF. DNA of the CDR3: TGTGCCAGCAGTTTACGGTACGAGCAGTACTTC. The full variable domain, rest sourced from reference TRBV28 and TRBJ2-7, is DVKVTQSSRYLVKRTGEKVFLECVQDMDHENMFWYRQDPGLGLRLIYFSYDVKMKEKGDIPEGYSVSREKKERFSLILESASTNQTSMYLCASSLRYEQYFGPGTRLTVT.

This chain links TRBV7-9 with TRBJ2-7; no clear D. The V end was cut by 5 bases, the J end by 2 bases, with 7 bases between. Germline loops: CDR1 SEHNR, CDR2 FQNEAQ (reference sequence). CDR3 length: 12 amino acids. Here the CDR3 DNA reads TGTGCCAGCAGCCTAGAGACCTACGAGCAGTACTTC. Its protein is CASSLETYEQYF. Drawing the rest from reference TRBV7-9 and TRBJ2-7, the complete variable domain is DTGVSQNPRHKITKRGQNVTFRCDPISEHNRLYWYRQTLGQGPEFLTYFQNEAQLEKSRLLSDRFSAERPKGSFSTLEIQRTEQGDSAMYLCASSLETYEQYFGPGTRLTVT.

CDR3 protein: CASSRGQAGGGTQYF. CDR3 bases: TGTGCCAGCAGCCGCGGACAGGCCGGGGGGGGGACCCAGTACTTC. This chain joins TRBV7-8 and TRBJ2-5; a possible D gene is TRBD2 (8 bases). This CDR3 comprises 15 residues. Germline CDR1 SGHVS, CDR2 FQNEAQ. Trimming shortened V by 5 bases and J by 7 bases, and 20 bases separated the two germline ends.

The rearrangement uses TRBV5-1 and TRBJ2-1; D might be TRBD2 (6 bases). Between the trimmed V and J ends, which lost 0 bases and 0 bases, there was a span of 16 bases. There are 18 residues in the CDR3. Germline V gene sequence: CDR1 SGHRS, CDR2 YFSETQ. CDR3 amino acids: CASSLGLDMSRSYNEQFF. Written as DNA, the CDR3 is TGCGCCAGCAGCTTGGGACTAGATATGTCCCGCTCCTACAATGAGCAGTTCTTC.

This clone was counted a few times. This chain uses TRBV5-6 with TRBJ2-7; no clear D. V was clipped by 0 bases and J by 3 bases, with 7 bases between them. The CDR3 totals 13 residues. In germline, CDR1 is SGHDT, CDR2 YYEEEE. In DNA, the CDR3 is TGTGCCAGCAGCTTGGGCACGTTCTACGAGCAGTACTTC. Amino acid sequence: CASSLGTFYEQYF.

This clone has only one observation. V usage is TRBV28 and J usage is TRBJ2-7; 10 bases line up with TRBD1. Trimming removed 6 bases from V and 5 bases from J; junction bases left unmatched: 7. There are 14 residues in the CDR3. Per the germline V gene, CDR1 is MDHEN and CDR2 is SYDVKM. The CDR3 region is CASSIRQGANEQYF. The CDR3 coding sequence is TGTGCCAGCAGCATAAGACAGGGGGCAAACGAGCAGTACTTC.

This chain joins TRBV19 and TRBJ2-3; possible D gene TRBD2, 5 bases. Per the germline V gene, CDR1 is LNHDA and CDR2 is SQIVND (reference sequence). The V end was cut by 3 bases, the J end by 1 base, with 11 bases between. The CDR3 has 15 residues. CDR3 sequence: CASSIRRHGTDTQYF. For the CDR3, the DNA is TGTGCCAGTAGTATTCGGAGGCATGGCACAGATACGCAGTATTTT. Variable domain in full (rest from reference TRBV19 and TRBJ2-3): DGGITQSPKYLFRKEGQNVTLSCEQNLNHDAMYWYRQDPGQGLRLIYYSQIVNDFQKGDIAEGYSVSREKKESFPLTVTSAQKNPTAFYLCASSIRRHGTDTQYFGPGTRLTVL.

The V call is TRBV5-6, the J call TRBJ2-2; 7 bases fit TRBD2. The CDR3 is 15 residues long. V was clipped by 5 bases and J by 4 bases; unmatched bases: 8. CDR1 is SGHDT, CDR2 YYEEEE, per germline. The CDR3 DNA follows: TGTGCCAGCAGTCTAGTGTGGGGGGGCACCGGGGAGCTGTTTTTT. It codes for CASSLVWGGTGELFF.

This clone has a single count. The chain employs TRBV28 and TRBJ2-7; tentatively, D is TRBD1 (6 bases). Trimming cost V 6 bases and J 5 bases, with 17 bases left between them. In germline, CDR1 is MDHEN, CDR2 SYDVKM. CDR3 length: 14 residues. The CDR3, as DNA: TGTGCCAGCAGCCTTCTGGGGACACGGCACGAGCAGTACTTC. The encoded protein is CASSLLGTRHEQYF.

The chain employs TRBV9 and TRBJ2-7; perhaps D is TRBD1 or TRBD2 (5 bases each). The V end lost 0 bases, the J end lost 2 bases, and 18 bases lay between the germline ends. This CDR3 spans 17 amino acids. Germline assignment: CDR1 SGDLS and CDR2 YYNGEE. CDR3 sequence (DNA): TGTGCCAGCAGCGTAGCTGGGGACCACGACCCTACCTACGAGCAGTACTTC. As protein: CASSVAGDHDPTYEQYF. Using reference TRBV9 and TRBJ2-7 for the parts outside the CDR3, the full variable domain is DSGVTQTPKHLITATGQRVTLRCSPRSGDLSVYWYQQSLDQGLQFLIQYYNGEERAKGNILERFSAQQFPDLHSELNLSSLELGDSALYFCASSVAGDHDPTYEQYFGPGTRLTVT.

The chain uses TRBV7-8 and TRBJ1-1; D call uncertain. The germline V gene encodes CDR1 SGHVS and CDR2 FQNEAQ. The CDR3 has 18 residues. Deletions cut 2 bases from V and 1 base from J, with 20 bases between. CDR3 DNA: TGTGCCAGCAGCTTAAAGGTTTGGGGTGCAGGCAAGAACACTGAAGCTTTCTTT. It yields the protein CASSLKVWGAGKNTEAFF.

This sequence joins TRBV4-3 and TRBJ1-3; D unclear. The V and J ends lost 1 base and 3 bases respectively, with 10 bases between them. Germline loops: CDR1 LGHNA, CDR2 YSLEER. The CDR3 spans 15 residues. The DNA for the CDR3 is TGCGCCAGCAGCCAAGTTTCGGCGGGTGGAAACACCATATATTTT. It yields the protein CASSQVSAGGNTIYF.

Here the CDR3 reads CASSQGGSAGLFNEQFF. The DNA for the CDR3 is TGCGCCAGCAGCCAAGGGGGTTCAGCGGGACTATTCAATGAGCAGTTCTTC. The chain recombines TRBV4-3 with TRBJ2-1; TRBD2 agrees at 7 bases. Looked up from germline, CDR1 is LGHNA and CDR2 is YSLEER. This CDR3 has 17 residues. V was pared by 1 base and J by 6 bases, with 12 bases of the junction left unmatched.